This TCR beta chain was captured by sequencing in a study of blood T cell repertoires in COVID-19. Whole-study context: Whether acute or convalescent, the COVID-19 samples came from the United States, Italy and Spain. Sample material is recorded as cDNA or gDNA derived from T cells, B-cell-depleted T cells, or PBMCs.

There are 14 residues in the CDR3. Per the germline V gene, CDR1 is GTSNPN and CDR2 is SVGIG (reference sequence). The ends were cut back, 4 bases at V and 7 bases at J, with 19 bases in the middle. Original processing notes: Cell counts per sample came from amplifying reference gene primers. TCRdb's copy holds only in-frame clones and misses some; the assay was immunoSEQ multiplex PCR. V and J calls and clone size are those listed in that table; D and trimming were worked out from the DNA. This sample has fewer than 200,000 clones; over 70% occur once, and the top ten carry roughly 19%. Sequencing input: peripheral blood. J is TRBJ1-2 and V is TRBV30; D possibly corresponds to TRBD1 (6 bases). The TCR sequence derives from a woman aged 70 to 79 who had recovered from COVID-19. The CDR3, as DNA: TGTGCCTGGACCGTTTGGGGCCCACAGGGTGGCTACACCTTC. It encodes CAWTVWGPQGGYTF.